These 18 T cell receptor beta chains share one sample of origin, sequenced in a study of cytomegalovirus exposure and HLA in healthy donors (dated by TCRdb to about 2017). Library generation was performed with the immunoSEQ multiplex PCR assay. The multiplex PCR relied on a mix of 60 forward primers for TCR Vbeta segments and 13 reverse primers for TCR Jbeta segments. Entries here come from immuneACCESS through TCRdb and include only in-frame sequences with V and J called. Some clones fail to appear in such tables; in the studies checked, an unresolved V gene covers under half of the shortfall, and the cause of the remainder is unknown. This sample gives about 180,000 clones in total; under 85% of them show up just once. Around 5% of the sample rests with the top ten. The specimen sequenced was PBMCs. The receptors come from a man aged 18 to 29 in good health and CMV-seronegative.

This CDR3 is CASSQTSRGDYEQYF. The CDR3 DNA is TGCGCCAGCAGCCAAACTAGCCGCGGGGACTACGAGCAGTACTTC. The J gene is TRBJ2-7, the V gene TRBV4-1, with D possibly matching TRBD2 (6 bases). Germline V gene sequence: CDR1 MGHRA, CDR2 YSYEKL. V lost 2 bases and J 3 bases, leaving 14 bases between the germline ends. The CDR3 covers 15 residues.

The J gene is TRBJ1-1, the V gene TRBV9; D uncertain. Trimming took 4 bases from V and 3 from J, leaving 10 bases between them. Per germline, CDR1 SGDLS and CDR2 YYNGEE. This CDR3 is 13 amino acids long. The CDR3 nucleotides are TGTGCCAGCAGCAGTCGGGTATACACTGAAGCTTTCTTT. This translates into CASSSRVYTEAFF. The whole variable domain, remainder taken from reference TRBV9 and TRBJ1-1, is DSGVTQTPKHLITATGQRVTLRCSPRSGDLSVYWYQQSLDQGLQFLIQYYNGEERAKGNILERFSAQQFPDLHSELNLSSLELGDSALYFCASSSRVYTEAFFGQGTRLTVV.

This chain joins TRBV5-1 and TRBJ2-1, with TRBD1 as a possible D gene (6 bases). This CDR3 spans 15 amino acids. Trimming shortened V by 3 bases and J by 6 bases, and 16 bases separated the two germline ends. Germline CDR1 SGHRS, CDR2 YFSETQ. The CDR3 loop reads CASSSAGERRNEQFF. The DNA for the CDR3 is TGCGCCAGCAGCTCGGCAGGGGAGAGGCGCAATGAGCAGTTCTTC. Filled out from reference TRBV5-1 and TRBJ2-1, the complete variable domain reads KAGVTQTPRYLIKTRGQQVTLSCSPISGHRSVSWYQQTPGQGLQFLFEYFSETQRNKGNFPGRFSGRQFSNSRSEMNVSTLELGDSALYLCASSSAGERRNEQFFGPGTRLTVL.

This clone has just one count. The V call is TRBV5-1, the J call TRBJ2-4; tentatively, D is TRBD1 (6 bases). The V end lost 4 bases, the J end lost 0 bases, and 14 bases lay between the germline ends. The CDR3 is made up of 16 amino acids. CDR1 is SGHRS and CDR2 is YFSETQ in the germline V gene. The CDR3 reads CASSPGTPIAKNIQYF. CDR3 DNA: TGCGCCAGCAGCCCTGGGACACCGATAGCCAAAAACATTCAGTACTTC. Together with reference TRBV5-1 and TRBJ2-4, the CDR3 gives the full variable domain: KAGVTQTPRYLIKTRGQQVTLSCSPISGHRSVSWYQQTPGQGLQFLFEYFSETQRNKGNFPGRFSGRQFSNSRSEMNVSTLELGDSALYLCASSPGTPIAKNIQYFGAGTRLSVL.

V is TRBV6-5 and J is TRBJ2-3; tentatively, D is TRBD2 (7 bases). V gave up 8 bases and J gave up 8 bases, with 14 bases separating them. The CDR3 consists of 12 residues. CDR1 and CDR2 from the germline V gene are MNHEY and SVGAGI. This CDR3 reads CASAKGGGTQYF. The DNA for the CDR3 is TGTGCCAGCGCAAAAGGGGGGGGTACGCAGTATTTT.

This clone has just one count. This chain uses TRBV20-1 with TRBJ2-1; D possibly corresponds to TRBD2 (5 bases). CDR3 length equals 11 residues. Trimming removed 6 bases from V and 10 bases from J, with 13 bases in between. From germline, CDR1 is DFQATT and CDR2 SNEGSKA (reference sequence). The CDR3 sequence: CSAERAREQFF. For the CDR3, the DNA is TGCAGTGCCGAGAGGGCTAGAGAGCAGTTCTTC.

The chain uses TRBV11-2 and TRBJ1-1; TRBD1 aligns across 7 bases. The CDR3 covers 15 residues. J was trimmed by 5 bases and V by 1 base; bases with no gene match: 7. The germline CDR1 and CDR2 sequences are SGHAT and FQNNGV. The CDR3 here is CASSLVSTGFTEAFF. The CDR3 nucleotides read TGTGCCAGCAGCTTAGTGTCGACAGGGTTTACTGAAGCTTTCTTT.

The chain couples TRBV9 to TRBJ2-5; 7 nucleotides line up with TRBD1. The CDR3 consists of 18 residues. V was pared by 1 base and J by 2 bases, with 14 bases of the junction left unmatched. Germline V gives CDR1 SGDLS, CDR2 YYNGEE. This CDR3 reads CASSVYGSLGQTQETQYF. The CDR3 DNA is TGTGCCAGCAGCGTATACGGGTCTTTGGGACAGACTCAAGAGACCCAGTACTTC.

The rearrangement links TRBV5-1 to TRBJ2-7, with 7 nucleotides matching TRBD1. The CDR3 is 13 residues long. J was trimmed by 6 bases and V by 7 bases; bases with no gene match: 10. The V gene's germline CDR1 is SGHRS and CDR2 YFSETQ. CDR3 sequence reads: CASRFTGAGEQYF. The DNA of the CDR3 is TGCGCCAGCCGATTTACAGGGGCGGGCGAGCAGTACTTC.

This chain joins TRBV29-1 and TRBJ1-2; 10 bases line up with TRBD1. V was clipped by 6 bases and J by 8 bases; unmatched bases: 9. CDR1 SQVTM and CDR2 ANQGSEA come from the germline V gene. CDR3 size: 13 residues. DNA of the CDR3: TGCAGCGTCTTTTCCGGGACAGGGGCCGGCTACACCTTC. Its protein product is CSVFSGTGAGYTF.

V and J are TRBV7-2 and TRBJ2-3; D is possibly TRBD2 (6 bases). The CDR3 is 15 amino acids. Looked up from germline, CDR1 is SGHTA and CDR2 is FQGNSA. Between the trimmed V and J ends, which lost 0 bases and 4 bases, there was a span of 11 bases. As DNA, the CDR3 is TGTGCCAGCAGCTTAGCGGGGGGAGTGGCAGATACGCAGTATTTT. It is translated as CASSLAGGVADTQYF.

The chain has TRBV2 and TRBJ2-7; 12 bases align to TRBD1. V gave up 10 bases and J gave up 6 bases; unmatched junction bases: 10. From germline, CDR1 is SNHLY and CDR2 FYNNEI. CDR3 length: 14 amino acids. CDR3 loop: CATLRDRGRREQYF. In DNA form, the CDR3 reads TGTGCCACTCTCCGGGACAGGGGGCGCCGCGAGCAGTACTTC.

The V gene is TRBV11-2, the J gene TRBJ1-4; no clear D. Trimming removed 2 bases from V and 4 bases from J, with 17 bases in between. Per germline, CDR1 SGHAT and CDR2 FQNNGV. CDR3 size: 17 residues. CDR3: CASSLSLVVGRNEKLFF. As DNA, the CDR3 is TGTGCCAGCAGCTTATCCCTGGTGGTTGGCCGTAATGAAAAACTGTTTTTT.

J is TRBJ2-3 and V is TRBV10-1; possible D gene TRBD1, 6 bases. Germline V gene lookup returns CDR1 WNHNN and CDR2 SYGVQD (reference sequence). Trimming took off 6 bases at V and 6 bases at J, with 13 bases between the two ends. This CDR3 contains 13 residues. The CDR3 loop is CASRPQGFDTQYF. In DNA, the CDR3 is TGCGCCAGCAGACCCCAGGGGTTTGATACGCAGTATTTT.

The genes are TRBV5-1 and TRBJ1-1; D unclear. CDR3 length equals 15 residues. Germline V gives CDR1 SGHRS, CDR2 YFSETQ. With 1 base removed from V and 0 bases from J, the gap between germline ends came to 10 bases. The DNA of the CDR3 is TGCGCCAGCAGCTTGACATCATCCCTGAACACTGAAGCTTTCTTT. Translation: CASSLTSSLNTEAFF. The entire variable domain, with the rest obtained from reference TRBV5-1 and TRBJ1-1, is as follows: KAGVTQTPRYLIKTRGQQVTLSCSPISGHRSVSWYQQTPGQGLQFLFEYFSETQRNKGNFPGRFSGRQFSNSRSEMNVSTLELGDSALYLCASSLTSSLNTEAFFGQGTRLTVV.

The rearrangement uses TRBV28 and TRBJ2-7, with D maybe TRBD2 (6 bases). The germline V gene encodes CDR1 MDHEN and CDR2 SYDVKM. Trimming took 6 bases from V and 2 from J, leaving 17 bases between them. CDR3 length: 15 amino acids. In nucleotides, the CDR3 is TGTGCCAGCAGCATGGAGGGGCGGGCCGCCTACGAGCAGTACTTC. Encoded protein: CASSMEGRAAYEQYF.

This chain joins TRBV6-4 and TRBJ2-1, with 10 bases identical to TRBD1. The trim removed 2 bases at V and 5 bases at J, leaving 6 bases unmatched. The CDR3 sequence is 16 residues long. Per germline, CDR1 MRHNA and CDR2 SNTAGT. CDR3: CASSDPGTGDHNEQFF. Here the CDR3 DNA reads TGTGCCAGCAGTGACCCCGGGACAGGGGACCACAATGAGCAGTTCTTC.

The chain is built from TRBV19 and TRBJ2-1; 10 bases match TRBD1. The CDR3 covers 16 residues. The germline V gene encodes CDR1 LNHDA and CDR2 SQIVND (reference sequence). V was clipped by 1 base and J by 3 bases; unmatched bases: 3. Here the CDR3 reads CASSIGGTGVYNEQFF. The CDR3, as DNA: TGTGCCAGTAGTATAGGCGGGACAGGGGTCTACAATGAGCAGTTCTTC.